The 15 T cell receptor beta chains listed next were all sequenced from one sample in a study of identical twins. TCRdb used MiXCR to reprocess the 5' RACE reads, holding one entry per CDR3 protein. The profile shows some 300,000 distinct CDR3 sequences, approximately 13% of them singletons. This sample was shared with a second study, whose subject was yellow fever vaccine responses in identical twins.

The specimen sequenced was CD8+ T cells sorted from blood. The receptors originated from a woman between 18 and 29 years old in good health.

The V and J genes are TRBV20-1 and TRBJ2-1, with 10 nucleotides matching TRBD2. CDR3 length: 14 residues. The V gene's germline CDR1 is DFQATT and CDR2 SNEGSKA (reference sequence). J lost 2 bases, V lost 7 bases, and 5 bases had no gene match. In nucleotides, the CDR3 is TGCAGTGTTACGCTAGCGGGGGCCTACAATGAGCAGTTCTTC. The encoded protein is CSVTLAGAYNEQFF.

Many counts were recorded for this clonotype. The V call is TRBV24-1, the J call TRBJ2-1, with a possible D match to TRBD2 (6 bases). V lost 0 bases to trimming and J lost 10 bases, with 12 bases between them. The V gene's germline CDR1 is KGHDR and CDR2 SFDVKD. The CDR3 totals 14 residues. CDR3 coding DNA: TGTGCCACCAGTGATTTGAGGGACTGGGAGGAGCAGTTCTTC. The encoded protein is CATSDLRDWEEQFF.

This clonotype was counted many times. CDR3 loop: CAISESGNSLGELFF. DNA for the CDR3: TGTGCCATCAGTGAGTCCGGCAATAGTCTGGGGGAGCTGTTTTTT. The rearrangement uses TRBV10-3 and TRBJ2-2; D ambiguous. V lost 0 bases to trimming and J lost 8 bases, with 13 bases between them. CDR1 and CDR2 from the germline V gene are ENHRY and SYGVKD. This CDR3 has 15 amino acids.

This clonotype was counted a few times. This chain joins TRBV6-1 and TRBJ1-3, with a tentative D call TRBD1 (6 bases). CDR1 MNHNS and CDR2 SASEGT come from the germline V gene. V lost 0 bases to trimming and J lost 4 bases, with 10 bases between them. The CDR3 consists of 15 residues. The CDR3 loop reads CASSEALTGGNTIYF. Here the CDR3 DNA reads TGTGCCAGCAGTGAAGCGCTGACAGGCGGAAACACCATATATTTT.

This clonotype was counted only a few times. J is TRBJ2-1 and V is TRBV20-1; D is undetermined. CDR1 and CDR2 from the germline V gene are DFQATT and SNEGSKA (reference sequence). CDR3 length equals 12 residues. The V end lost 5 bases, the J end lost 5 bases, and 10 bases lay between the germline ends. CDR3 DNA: TGCAGTGCTTCGGGTCAAAACAATGAGCAGTTCTTC. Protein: CSASGQNNEQFF.

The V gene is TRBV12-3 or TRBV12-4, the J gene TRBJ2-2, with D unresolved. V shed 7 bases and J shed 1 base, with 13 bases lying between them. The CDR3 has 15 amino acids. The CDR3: CASTLADENTGELFF. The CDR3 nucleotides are TGTGCCAGCACCTTGGCGGACGAGAACACCGGGGAGCTGTTTTTT.

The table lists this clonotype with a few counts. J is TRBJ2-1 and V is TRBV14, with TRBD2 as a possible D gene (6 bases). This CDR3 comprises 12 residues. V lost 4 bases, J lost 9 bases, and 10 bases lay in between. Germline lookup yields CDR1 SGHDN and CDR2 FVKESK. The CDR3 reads CASSPTGSEQFF. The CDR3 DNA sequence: TGTGCCAGCAGCCCGACCGGGAGTGAGCAGTTCTTC.

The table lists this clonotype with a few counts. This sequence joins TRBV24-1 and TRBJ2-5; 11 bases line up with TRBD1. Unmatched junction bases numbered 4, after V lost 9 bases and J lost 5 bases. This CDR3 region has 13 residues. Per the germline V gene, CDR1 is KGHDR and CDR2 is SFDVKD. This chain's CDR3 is CATGTGGMETQYF. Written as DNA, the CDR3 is TGTGCCACCGGGACAGGGGGGATGGAGACCCAGTACTTC.

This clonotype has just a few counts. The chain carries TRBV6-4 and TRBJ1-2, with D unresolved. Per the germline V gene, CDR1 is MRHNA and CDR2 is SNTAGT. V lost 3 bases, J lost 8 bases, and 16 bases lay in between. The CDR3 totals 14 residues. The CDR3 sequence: CASSENEGSEGYTF. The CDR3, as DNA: TGTGCCAGCAGTGAGAACGAAGGGTCGGAAGGCTACACCTTC.

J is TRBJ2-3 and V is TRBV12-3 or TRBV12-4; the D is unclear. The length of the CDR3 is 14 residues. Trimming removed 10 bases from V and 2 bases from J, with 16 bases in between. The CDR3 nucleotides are TGTGCCACCCTGGGTGGCGGCAACACAGATACGCAGTATTTT. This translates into CATLGGGNTDTQYF.

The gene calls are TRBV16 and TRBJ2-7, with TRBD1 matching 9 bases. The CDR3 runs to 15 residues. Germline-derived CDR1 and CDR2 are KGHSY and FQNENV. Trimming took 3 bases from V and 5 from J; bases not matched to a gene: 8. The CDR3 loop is CASSQGTGGFDEQYV. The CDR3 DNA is TGTGCCAGCAGCCAGGGAACAGGGGGCTTCGACGAGCAGTACGTC.

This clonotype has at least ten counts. The CDR3 sequence is CASAGADTQYF. In nucleotides, the CDR3 is TGTGCCAGCGCGGGGGCTGATACGCAGTATTTT. V and J are TRBV2 and TRBJ2-3, with D tentatively TRBD2 (7 bases). CDR1 is SNHLY and CDR2 is FYNNEI in the germline V gene. This CDR3 comprises 11 residues. V was trimmed by 8 bases and J by 6 bases, leaving 9 bases between them.

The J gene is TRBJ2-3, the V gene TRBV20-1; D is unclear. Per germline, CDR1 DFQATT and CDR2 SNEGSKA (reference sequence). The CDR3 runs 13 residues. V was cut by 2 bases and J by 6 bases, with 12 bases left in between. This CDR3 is CSARFQARDTQYF. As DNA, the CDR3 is TGCAGTGCTAGATTTCAGGCGCGGGATACGCAGTATTTT.

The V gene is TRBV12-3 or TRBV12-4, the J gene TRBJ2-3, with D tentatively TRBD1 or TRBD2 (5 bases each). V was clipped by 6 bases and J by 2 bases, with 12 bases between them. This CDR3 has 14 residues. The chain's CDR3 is CASSQIGATDTQYF. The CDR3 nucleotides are TGTGCCAGCAGCCAGATCGGGGCCACAGATACGCAGTATTTT.

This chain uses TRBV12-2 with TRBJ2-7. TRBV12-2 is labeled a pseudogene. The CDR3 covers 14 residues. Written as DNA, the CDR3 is TGTGCAAGTCGCTTAGCGTTGTTATTCCTAGAGCAGTACGTC. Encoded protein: CASRLALLFLEQYV.